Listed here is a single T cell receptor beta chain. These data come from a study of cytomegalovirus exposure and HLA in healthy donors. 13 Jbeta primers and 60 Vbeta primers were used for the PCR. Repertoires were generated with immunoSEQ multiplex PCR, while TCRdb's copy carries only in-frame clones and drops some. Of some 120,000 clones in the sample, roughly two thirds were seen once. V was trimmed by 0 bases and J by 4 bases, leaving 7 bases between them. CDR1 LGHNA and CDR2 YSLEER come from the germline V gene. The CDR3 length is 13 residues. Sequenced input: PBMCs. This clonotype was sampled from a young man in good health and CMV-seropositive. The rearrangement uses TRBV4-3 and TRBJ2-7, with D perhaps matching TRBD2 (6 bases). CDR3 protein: CASSQDREYEQYF. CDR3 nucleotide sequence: TGCGCCAGCAGCCAAGACCGGGAGTACGAGCAGTACTTC.